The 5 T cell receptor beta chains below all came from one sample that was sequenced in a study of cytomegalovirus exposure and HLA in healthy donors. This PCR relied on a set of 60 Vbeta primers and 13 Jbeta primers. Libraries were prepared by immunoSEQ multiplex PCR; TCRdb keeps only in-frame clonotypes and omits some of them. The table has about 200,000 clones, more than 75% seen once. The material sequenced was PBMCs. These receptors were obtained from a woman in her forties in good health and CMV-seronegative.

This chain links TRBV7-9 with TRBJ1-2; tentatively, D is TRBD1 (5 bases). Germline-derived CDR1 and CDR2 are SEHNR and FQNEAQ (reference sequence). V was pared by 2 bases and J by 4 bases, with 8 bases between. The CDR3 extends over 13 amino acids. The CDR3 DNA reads TGTGCCAGCAGCTTAACAGGATCCTATGGCTACACCTTC. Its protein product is CASSLTGSYGYTF.

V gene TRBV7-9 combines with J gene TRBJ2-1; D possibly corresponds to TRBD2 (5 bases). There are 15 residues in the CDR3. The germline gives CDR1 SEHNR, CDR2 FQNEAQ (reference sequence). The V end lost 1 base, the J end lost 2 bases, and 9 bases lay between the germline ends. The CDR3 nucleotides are TGTGCCAGCAGCTTAGGAGGGTCCGCCTACAATGAGCAGTTCTTC. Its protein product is CASSLGGSAYNEQFF.

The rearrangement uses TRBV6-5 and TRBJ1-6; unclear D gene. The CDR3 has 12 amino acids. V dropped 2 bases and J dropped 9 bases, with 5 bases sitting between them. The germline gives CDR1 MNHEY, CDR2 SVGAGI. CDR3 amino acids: CASSYLRSPLHF. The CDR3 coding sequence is TGTGCCAGCAGTTACCTCCGTTCACCCCTCCACTTT.

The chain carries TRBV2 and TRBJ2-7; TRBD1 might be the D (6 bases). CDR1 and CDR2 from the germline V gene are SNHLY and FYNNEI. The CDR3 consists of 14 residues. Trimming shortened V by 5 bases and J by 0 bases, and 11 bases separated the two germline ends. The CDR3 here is CASSLDRSSYEQYF. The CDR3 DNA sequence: TGTGCCAGCAGTCTTGACAGGAGCTCCTACGAGCAGTACTTC.

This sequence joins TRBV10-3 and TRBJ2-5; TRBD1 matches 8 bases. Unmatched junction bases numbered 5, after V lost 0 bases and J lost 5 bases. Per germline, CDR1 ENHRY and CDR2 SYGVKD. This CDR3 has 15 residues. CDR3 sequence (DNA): TGTGCCATCAGTGAGTCCCAGGGGGCGATGGAGACCCAGTACTTC. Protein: CAISESQGAMETQYF.